This T cell receptor beta chain emerged from a study of cytotoxic CD8 clonotypes in ibrutinib-treated CLL (dated by TCRdb to 2020 to 2023). Describing the broader study: The cohort included roughly 15 treatment-naive and some twelve relapsed/refractory patients; roughly 17 were IGHV unmutated. Partial responses were observed in roughly 24 patients and complete responses in 2; after a median follow-up of 68 months, remission was maintained in roughly 14 patients and progression was observed in roughly twelve. The response samples were drawn at a median of approximately 12 months into treatment, with a range of about 6 to 40 months. On average, each sample had about 260,000 productive templates and around 100,000 productive rearrangements. Longitudinal samples were available for about 30% of the roughly 86 trial participants. Cryopreserved peripheral blood mononuclear cells were collected at three points: before therapy, at response, and at either sustained remission or disease progression. All remission and progressive disease samples were collected while patients were still receiving ibrutinib. The paper as a whole reports these results and caveats: At ibrutinib response clonality went up, during sustained remission it held steady, and at progression it dropped back toward baseline. At baseline, clonality was higher than in age-matched healthy donors and showed a strong correlation with circulating CD8+ T-cell counts. Public clonotypes were found to be uncommon and were observed to contract or remain stable during treatment; the increase in clonality was shown to reflect expansion of private clonotypes at ibrutinib response. Sustained-remission and progressing patients did not have matched sampling times, and lymph node repertoires were not examined.

For CDR1 and CDR2, the germline V gene lists SGDLS and YYNGEE. The trim is 4 bases for V and 0 bases for J, with a gap of 11 bases between the germline ends. The CDR3, cysteine through phenylalanine, is 15 amino acids long. Only the CDR3 DNA is retained, 45 bases long and in frame from the first base. For TCR beta library preparation, roughly 2.2 micrograms of genomic DNA were isolated from cryopreserved PBMCs. Longitudinal blood samples from CLL patients on ibrutinib monotherapy underwent high-throughput TCR beta sequencing. The patients took part in an open-label, single-center phase 2 trial of ibrutinib monotherapy. This clone occurred once. Which antigen it targets is not known. No clone much larger than this one lies a single base away; base qualities are absent. A MiSeq instrument was used for deep resolution sequencing, which targeted depths ranging from 1 in 1 million up to 1 in 200,000 T cells, with coverage averaging 10x for each clonotype. The immunoSEQ hsTCRB Kit was used to generate the TCR beta libraries. The original methods were these. The data were analyzed with ImmunoSEQ Analyzer and ImmunoSEQ Data Assistant, and V, D and J gene assignments followed IMGT definitions. Clonality was computed as one minus normalized Shannon entropy of productive rearrangement frequencies, ranging from 0 to 1. Only overrepresented clonotypes making up at least 0.05% of each patient's repertoire were included in the public clonotype analysis. Fewer than 15 repertoires from age-matched healthy donors, obtained from immuneACCESS, served as clonality controls. TCRdb took this table from immuneACCESS and kept in-frame rearrangements with V and J called. Such tables lack part of the clones; where checked against another copy, unresolved V genes explain under half of the gap, and the rest is unexplained. The V and J calls and clone size are taken from that table; D and trimming were inferred from the DNA. The sample records approximately 320,000 clones, over 60% of which are singletons. Jointly, the top ten make up roughly 6% of the sample.

The receptor was isolated from a human donor with chronic lymphocytic leukemia. Recombination linked TRBV9 to TRBJ1-3; the D region possibly corresponds to TRBD1 (5 bases align). Source: PBMCs, taken after 36 months of ibrutinib treatment. The DNA sequence reads TGTGCCAGCAGCCTGACGGGGGGCTCTGGAAACACCATATATTTT. It is translated as CASSLTGGSGNTIYF.